Listed here is a single T cell receptor (beta chain). This clonotype was seen many times. It lacks a known antigen. Within one base of it there is no much larger clone, and no base qualities were kept. These data originate in a study of early T cells in non-severe SARS-CoV-2 infection (dated by TCRdb to the early 2020s). At the level of the whole study: Because TCR sequencing was done on bulk RNA from unsorted whole blood, the alpha and beta chains could not be paired.

The study was a case-control design nested within a healthcare worker cohort in London, UK, with weekly nasopharyngeal swab PCR tests and blood sampling. Between 23 and 31 March 2020, the week of the UK lockdown, healthcare workers were enrolled and then followed up weekly for as long as 16 weeks. Including cysteine and phenylalanine, the CDR3 has 13 amino acids. Kept here is only the CDR3 DNA, which spans 39 bases and is read in frame from base 1. The germline V gene (reference sequence) supplies CDR1 MNHNY and CDR2 SVGAGI. V has 7 bases trimmed and J has 6 bases trimmed; junction bases matching no gene number 5. The library was prepared using 5' RACE. Instrument used: NextSeq 500. Unique molecular identifiers were attached to individual cDNA molecules in the TCR library protocol so that sequencing error and PCR bias could be corrected. Both TCR alpha and beta chains were sequenced, and tight co-correlation was observed between alpha and beta sequence abundances in each sample. The source study handled its data this way. Decombinator V4 was used to annotate the V gene, J gene and CDR3 of the TCR sequences. Expanded TCRs were defined as changing significantly between any two time points under a Poisson model with p below 0.0001. Abundances of TCRs were expressed as counts per million after normalisation to the total number of TCRs sequenced in each sample. MAIT TCRs were defined by TRAV1-2 paired with TRAJ12, TRAJ20 or TRAJ33, and iNKT TCRs by TRAV10 paired with TRAJ18. VDJdb, accessed 1 November 2021, was searched for CMV, EBV and SARS-CoV-2 annotated TCRs, excluding TCRs annotated for multiple antigens. The public sequencing data were trimmed at Q25 with fastp and processed into clonotypes with MiXCR by TCRdb, which kept only in-frame beta chains. A single entry per CDR3 protein holds the most common genes and DNA from its merged rows. None of the V and J calls come from the authors' own analysis; TCRdb made them. The sample table records tens of thousands of distinct CDR3 sequences; 8.5% to 10% of these occur just once. 8% to 9% of the sample lies in the top ten.

Broad study findings and their caveats: VDJdb matching was skewed toward anti-spike CD8 responses, so virus-specific expansions were likely underestimated and private and CD4 specificities were missed.

This receptor was identified in an adult who was a healthcare worker with PCR-confirmed SARS-CoV-2 infection or an uninfected control (not recorded which). The sequence is built from TRBV6-6 and TRBJ2-7; 11 central bases correspond to TRBD1. Sequenced material: whole blood. The encoded CDR3 is CASTGTGGSEQYF. The nucleotide sequence is TGTGCCAGCACCGGGACAGGGGGTAGCGAGCAGTACTTC.